The 5 T cell receptor beta chains below come from one sample, sequenced in a study of T cell responses to AZD1222 COVID-19 vaccine. Using immunoSEQ multiplex PCR, the repertoire was profiled, and TCRdb retains in-frame clones only, with some absent. Counted here are some 50,000 clones, around 85% occurring once; the ten biggest clones make up approximately 22%. Sequencing was performed on peripheral blood, taken on day 0 of MenACWY control vaccination. The receptor set was obtained from an adult in good health.

This clone was seen repeatedly, ten times or more. The chain recombines TRBV6-5 with TRBJ1-1, with D unresolved. The V end lost 0 bases, the J end lost 0 bases, and 11 bases lay between the germline ends. The CDR3 is 16 amino acids. Germline CDR1 and CDR2: MNHEY and SVGAGI. The CDR3 DNA sequence: TGTGCCAGCAGTTACTCGAGGTGGAACCTGAACACTGAAGCTTTCTTT. This translates into CASSYSRWNLNTEAFF.

The gene calls are TRBV28 and TRBJ1-1, with 9 bases aligning to TRBD1. The CDR3 runs 17 residues. Germline assignment: CDR1 MDHEN and CDR2 SYDVKM. V gave up 3 bases and J gave up 2 bases; unmatched junction bases: 10. The CDR3 DNA reads TGTGCCAGCAGTTTGGACAGGGGTGGGGAAGAAAACACTGAAGCTTTCTTT. Protein sequence: CASSLDRGGEENTEAFF.

The chain couples TRBV5-4 to TRBJ1-1; D ambiguous. CDR3 size: 14 residues. Per the germline V gene, CDR1 is SGHNT and CDR2 is YYREEE (reference sequence). V lost 4 bases to trimming and J lost 4 bases, with 14 bases between them. The CDR3 bases are TGTGCCAGCAGCACCACCCAGGATGGCACTGAAGCTTTCTTT. Its translation is CASSTTQDGTEAFF.

In DNA form, the CDR3 reads TGCAGTGCTAGTCCGCTGGGAGCGGGAGGGGAGACCCAGTACTTC. Translation gives CSASPLGAGGETQYF. V usage is TRBV20-1 and J usage is TRBJ2-5; TRBD2 matches 10 bases. This CDR3 contains 15 residues. The V segment lost 3 bases and the J segment 5 bases; nucleotides outside the gene matches: 9. The germline CDR1 and CDR2 sequences are DFQATT and SNEGSKA (reference sequence).

The chain has TRBV6-6 and TRBJ1-1, with D unresolved. CDR3 size: 13 residues. CDR1 MNHNY and CDR2 SVGAGI come from the germline V gene (reference sequence). V lost 0 bases, J lost 0 bases, and 2 bases lay in between. CDR3 residues: CASSYSVNTEAFF. The CDR3 DNA reads TGTGCCAGCAGTTACTCCGTGAACACTGAAGCTTTCTTT.